One and the same sample provided the 19 T cell receptor beta chains below, sequenced in a study of cytomegalovirus exposure and HLA in healthy donors. Primers: 60 Vbeta forward and 13 Jbeta reverse. Sequenced by immunoSEQ multiplex PCR; TCRdb stores in-frame clones only, minus some. The table includes about 160,000 clones, about 82% detected once. Sample: PBMCs. These receptors were taken from a woman aged 25 to 45 in good health and CMV-seropositive.

This clone turned up a few times. V gene TRBV11-2 combines with J gene TRBJ1-1; D remains unclear. CDR1 and CDR2 from the germline V gene are SGHAT and FQNNGV. V lost 7 bases, J lost 1 base, and 7 bases lay in between. The CDR3 runs 12 residues. CDR3 sequence reads: CASTRENTEAFF. CDR3 nucleotides: TGTGCCAGCACCCGGGAGAACACTGAAGCTTTCTTT.

The J gene is TRBJ2-7, the V gene TRBV4-3; D gene unclear. There are 17 residues in the CDR3. V was pared by 0 bases and J by 6 bases, with 21 bases between. CDR1 is LGHNA and CDR2 is YSLEER in the germline V gene. This chain's CDR3 is CASSQDLERVHTREQYF. CDR3 nucleotide sequence: TGCGCCAGCAGCCAAGACCTAGAGAGAGTACATACCCGCGAGCAGTACTTC.

The chain combines TRBV28 with TRBJ1-2; possibly TRBD1 for D (5 bases). CDR3 length: 14 amino acids. V lost 7 bases, J lost 6 bases, and 18 bases lay in between. Germline CDR1 and CDR2: MDHEN and SYDVKM. This CDR3 is CASNIRAPWDGYTF. Written as DNA, the CDR3 is TGTGCCAGCAACATCAGGGCTCCTTGGGATGGCTACACCTTC.

The rearrangement uses TRBV27 and TRBJ2-1; D gene uncertain. Between the trimmed V and J ends, which lost 5 bases and 1 base, there was a span of 12 bases. The CDR3 is made up of 15 amino acids. Germline CDR1 MNHEY, CDR2 SMNVEV (reference sequence). CDR3 bases: TGTGCCAGCAGTCCTCTCGGCGGTTCCTACAATGAGCAGTTCTTC. This sequence encodes CASSPLGGSYNEQFF.

This sequence joins TRBV4-2 and TRBJ1-3; no reliable D call. Germline-derived CDR1 and CDR2 are LGHNA and YNFKEQ. V lost 4 bases and J 7 bases, leaving 26 bases between the germline ends. This CDR3 spans 18 amino acids. For the CDR3, the DNA is TGTGCCAGCAGCCTAAGGGTGGCAGGTTCGGCAGCGGGGAACACCATATATTTT. It is translated as CASSLRVAGSAAGNTIYF.

This chain uses TRBV14 with TRBJ2-1; 8 bases are shared with TRBD2. V dropped 4 bases and J dropped 7; count of bases not matched to a gene: 15. Germline CDR1 SGHDN, CDR2 FVKESK. The CDR3 length is 17 residues. For the CDR3, the DNA is TGTGCCAGCAGCCCTCACGACTACCGGGGGGGCCTGAATGAGCAGTTCTTC. It translates to CASSPHDYRGGLNEQFF.

The chain joins TRBV12-5 to TRBJ1-1, with D unclear. The CDR3 length is 16 residues. The V end lost 0 bases, the J end lost 2 bases, and 13 bases lay between the germline ends. From germline, CDR1 is LGHNT and CDR2 FRNRAP. The chain's CDR3 is CASGLVLPEGNTEAFF. Written as DNA, the CDR3 is TGTGCTAGTGGTTTGGTACTCCCAGAGGGAAACACTGAAGCTTTCTTT.

The rearrangement joins TRBV18 to TRBJ2-7; a weak D match, TRBD1 (6 bases). CDR3 length equals 15 residues. V was cut by 6 bases and J by 3 bases, with 18 bases left in between. The germline gives CDR1 KGHSH, CDR2 LQKENI. CDR3 DNA sequence: TGTGCCAGCTCGTCATCCGGGACATCACTCTACGAGCAGTACTTC. It translates to CASSSSGTSLYEQYF. The whole variable domain, remainder taken from reference TRBV18 and TRBJ2-7, is NAGVMQNPRHLVRRRGQEARLRCSPMKGHSHVYWYRQLPEEGLKFMVYLQKENIIDESGMPKERFSAEFPKEGPSILRIQQVVRGDSAAYFCASSSSGTSLYEQYFGPGTRLTVT.

The CDR3 sequence: CASRIIPSSYNSPLHF. The CDR3, as DNA: TGTGCCAGCAGAATAATACCCAGCTCCTATAATTCACCCCTCCACTTT. The V and J genes are TRBV27 and TRBJ1-6, with no clear D. CDR3 length equals 16 residues. The V end lost 6 bases, the J end lost 0 bases, and 12 bases lay between the germline ends. Germline values: CDR1 MNHEY, CDR2 SMNVEV (reference sequence).

The CDR3: CASSREIQGGGPGYTF. For the CDR3, the DNA is TGTGCCAGCTCTCGCGAGATACAGGGAGGGGGTCCTGGCTACACCTTC. This chain links TRBV18 with TRBJ1-2; a weak D match, TRBD1 (6 bases). There are 16 residues in the CDR3. The germline V and J ends were trimmed by 6 bases and 7 bases, with 24 bases remaining between them. Per germline, CDR1 KGHSH and CDR2 LQKENI.

This chain uses TRBV7-9 with TRBJ2-4; 8 bases are shared with TRBD2. The CDR3 covers 13 residues. Germline V gene lookup returns CDR1 SEHNR and CDR2 FQNEAQ (reference sequence). With V trimmed by 5 bases and J by 5 bases, 2 bases remained unmatched. In DNA form, the CDR3 reads TGTGCCAGCAGCCCGGGGGGGGAAAACATTCAGTACTTC. Protein product: CASSPGGENIQYF.

The chain has TRBV28 and TRBJ1-1; TRBD1 might be the D (6 bases). CDR3 length: 12 amino acids. Trimming removed 8 bases from V and 11 bases from J, with 18 bases in between. CDR1 MDHEN and CDR2 SYDVKM come from the germline V gene. CDR3 sequence (DNA): TGTGCCAGCCACGACAGGTCAGATTCGGCTTTCTTT. Translated: CASHDRSDSAFF.

The rearrangement joins TRBV27 to TRBJ2-7; D call uncertain. This CDR3 is 14 amino acids long. Germline V gives CDR1 MNHEY, CDR2 SMNVEV (reference sequence). V lost 2 bases and J lost 7, with 15 bases in between. The CDR3 reads CASSLTRPVTEQYF. CDR3 DNA sequence: TGTGCCAGCAGTTTAACGAGGCCAGTTACGGAGCAGTACTTC.

J is TRBJ1-2 and V is TRBV6-1; D is undetermined. CDR1 and CDR2 (germline): MNHNS, SASEGT. This CDR3 contains 15 residues. V gave up 2 bases and J gave up 1 base, with 11 bases separating them. The CDR3 DNA is TGTGCCAGCAGTGAATCCCCGTCGTTTAACTATGGCTACACCTTC. Translation: CASSESPSFNYGYTF.

The rearrangement joins TRBV7-3 to TRBJ1-4; D may be TRBD1 (5 bases). V was cut by 5 bases and J by 5 bases, with 15 bases left in between. The CDR3 sequence is 15 residues long. Germline lookup yields CDR1 SGHTA and CDR2 FQGTGA. The CDR3: CASSQTRGLNEKLFF. The CDR3 DNA follows: TGTGCCAGCAGCCAGACGCGGGGGTTGAATGAAAAACTGTTTTTT.

This chain connects TRBV2 to TRBJ1-2, with 10 bases that match TRBD1. Trimming at V came to 4 bases and at J to 4 bases, leaving 3 bases not matched to a gene. The CDR3 spans 14 residues. The germline V gene has CDR1 SNHLY and CDR2 FYNNEI. The CDR3 bases are TGTGCCAGCAGTGGACAGGGGGCTAGCTATGGCTACACCTTC. Translated: CASSGQGASYGYTF.

The rearrangement uses TRBV30 and TRBJ2-3, with 7 bases matching TRBD2. J gave up 1 base and V 1 base, and 5 bases lay outside the gene matches. This CDR3 region has 15 residues. The germline gives CDR1 GTSNPN, CDR2 SVGIG (reference sequence). The CDR3: CAWSASGTGTDTQYF. CDR3 coding DNA: TGTGCCTGGAGTGCGAGCGGGACTGGCACAGATACGCAGTATTTT.

V and J are TRBV7-7 and TRBJ2-1; the match to TRBD1 covers 11 bases. After removal of 5 bases from V and 4 bases from J, the junction contained 7 bases not matched to a gene. This CDR3 comprises 16 residues. CDR1 and CDR2 from the germline V gene are SSHAT and FNYEAQ (reference sequence). CDR3 DNA: TGTGCCAGCAGCCCTTGGACAGGGGGCCGGTACAATGAGCAGTTCTTC. Protein product: CASSPWTGGRYNEQFF.

The chain combines TRBV29-1 with TRBJ2-7, with TRBD1 matching 7 bases. J lost 3 bases, V lost 4 bases, and 12 bases had no gene match. The CDR3 consists of 15 residues. The germline gives CDR1 SQVTM, CDR2 ANQGSEA. CDR3 amino acids: CSVGGFWTGVYEQYF. As DNA, the CDR3 is TGCAGCGTTGGAGGGTTTTGGACAGGCGTCTACGAGCAGTACTTC.